By sample fraction, the clone carrying this TCR beta chain is medium-sized. Its target is not known. The CDR3 is made up of 16 amino acids. Germline CDR1 DFQATT, CDR2 SNEGSKA (reference sequence). The V and J ends lost 3 bases and 5 bases respectively, with 20 bases between them. The Oncomine TCR Beta short-read assay sequenced DNA from cultured CD4+ T cells. Genomic DNA was taken out of cultured CD4+ T cells by extraction. TCRdb re-analysed the PCR reads in MiXCR, keeping a single row per CDR3 protein. Here the sample spans nearly 9,500 distinct CDR3 sequences, 30% to 35% being singletons. This sample was included in a study of vaccination and CD4 T cells after COVID-19. In the study overall: The cells were exposed to overlapping spike peptides originating from SARS-CoV-2, HCoV-NL63, HCoV-OC43 and HCoV-229E for stimulation.

Documented treatment: roughly ten-day PBMC culture with coronavirus spike peptide pools or control peptides (ViraFEST assay). From the unexposed donor, CD4+ T cells were collected ahead of the COVID-19 pandemic (2011-2018). Notes on the study in general: Only post-vaccination samples contained a median 86.3% of the reactive clones in convalescent patients.

The sequencing input was CD4+ T cells from blood, cultured in vitro. The receptor was isolated from a human donor in good health. The chain has TRBV20-1 and TRBJ2-1; tentative D call: TRBD2 (5 bases). CDR3 DNA: TGCAGTGCTAGCCGACGACTGGCGGGTAAGGACAATGAGCAGTTCTTC. It codes for CSASRRLAGKDNEQFF.